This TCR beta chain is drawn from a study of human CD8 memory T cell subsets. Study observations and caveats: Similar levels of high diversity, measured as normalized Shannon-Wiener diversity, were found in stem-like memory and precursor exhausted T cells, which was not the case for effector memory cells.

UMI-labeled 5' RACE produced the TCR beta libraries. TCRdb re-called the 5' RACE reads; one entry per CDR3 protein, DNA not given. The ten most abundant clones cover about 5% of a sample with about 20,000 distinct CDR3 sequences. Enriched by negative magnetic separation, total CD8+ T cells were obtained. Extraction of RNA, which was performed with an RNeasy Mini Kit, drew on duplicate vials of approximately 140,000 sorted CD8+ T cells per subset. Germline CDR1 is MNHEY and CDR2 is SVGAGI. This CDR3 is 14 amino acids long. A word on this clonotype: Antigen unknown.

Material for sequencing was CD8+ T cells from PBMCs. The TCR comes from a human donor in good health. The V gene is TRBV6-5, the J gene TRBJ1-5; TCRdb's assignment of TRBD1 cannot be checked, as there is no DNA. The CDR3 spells CASSAGGGNQPQHF.